Listed below are T cell receptor beta chains from one sample, sequenced in a study of T cell changes during pregnancy in multiple sclerosis. TCRdb keeps only in-frame clones here, not all; method: immunoSEQ multiplex PCR. The sample contains about 75,000 clones, 75% to 95% of which appear only once. The specimen was CD4+ T cells from peripheral blood mononuclear cells, collected before pregnancy. The origin of the receptors is a female donor with multiple sclerosis, enrolled in a pregnancy study. Each CDR3 is given with its conserved first and last residue. D genes are given only for firm matches. Clone size is given for some rows only: seen once, a few or many times, or a class if the clone is expanded.

j_call,v_call,clone_size,d_call,cdr3_length,cdr3_nt,cdr3_aa
TRBJ1-6,TRBV6-4,.,TRBD1,19,TGTGCCAGCAGTGAGGGGACAGGTGTGGGATCTTCCTATAATTCACCCCTCCACTTT,CASSEGTGVGSSYNSPLHF
TRBJ1-5,TRBV15,once,.,15,TGTGCCACCAGGGGGGGAGGGCTGAGCAATCAGCCCCAGCATTTT,CATRGGGLSNQPQHF
TRBJ2-1,TRBV7-3,.,TRBD2,16,TGTGCCAGCAGCTTCGGACTAGCGGGGGGGCCTGGGGAGCAGTTCTTC,CASSFGLAGGPGEQFF
TRBJ1-5,TRBV19,.,.,16,TGTGCCAGTAGTATAGTATCAGGGGACGGCAATCAGCCCCAGCATTTT,CASSIVSGDGNQPQHF
TRBJ1-5,TRBV19,.,.,15,TGTGCCAGTAGTATTAGGGACAAGAGCAATCAGCCCCAGCATTTT,CASSIRDKSNQPQHF
TRBJ1-4,TRBV5-1,.,.,14,TGCGCCAGCAGCTTGGCCGGGGAGGGGGAAAAACTGTTTTTT,CASSLAGEGEKLFF
TRBJ2-7,TRBV7-6,.,.,16,TGTGCCAGCAGCTTAGACCCCGGGACTTCCTTCACCGAGCAGTACTTC,CASSLDPGTSFTEQYF
TRBJ1-2,TRBV19,.,.,14,TGTGCCAGTAGTATTTTAGAGGGTAACTATGGCTACACCTTC,CASSILEGNYGYTF
TRBJ1-1,TRBV9,.,.,15,TGTGCCAGCAGCGTCCCAGGGGTTCAGAACACTGAAGCTTTCTTT,CASSVPGVQNTEAFF
TRBJ1-1,TRBV14,once,.,13,TGTGCCAGCAGCCGCCAGGGAATCACTGAAGCTTTCTTT,CASSRQGITEAFF
TRBJ2-1,TRBV15,.,TRBD2,18,TGTGCCACCAGCAGGGGACTAGCGGGAGGGACCTCCTACAATGAGCAGTTCTTC,CATSRGLAGGTSYNEQFF
TRBJ1-1,TRBV6-5,.,TRBD1,14,TGTGCCAGCAGGGGGACAGGACTATTAGATGAAGCTTTCTTT,CASRGTGLLDEAFF
TRBJ2-7,TRBV28,.,TRBD1,13,TGTGCCAGCAGTCCCCGACAGGGCTACGAGCAGTACTTC,CASSPRQGYEQYF
TRBJ2-1,TRBV7-3,.,TRBD1,18,TGTGCCAGCAGCTTGATGCCCCCGGGACAGGGGGCGGGGAATGAGCAGTTCTTC,CASSLMPPGQGAGNEQFF
TRBJ1-2,TRBV27,.,.,14,TGTGCCAGCAGGAATTCCGGGAATAACTATGGCTACACCTTC,CASRNSGNNYGYTF
TRBJ1-1,TRBV4-3,.,.,14,TGCGCCAGCAGCCAGCCTTCCCTCGGCACTGAAGCTTTCTTT,CASSQPSLGTEAFF
TRBJ1-4,TRBV2,.,.,14,TGTGCCAGCAAAGAACAGGGAGCTAATGAAAAACTGTTTTTT,CASKEQGANEKLFF
TRBJ2-1,TRBV7-3,.,TRBD2,16,TGTGCCAGCAGCCCTGTAGCGGGGGCGGGATACAATGAGCAGTTCTTC,CASSPVAGAGYNEQFF
TRBJ2-2,TRBV4-1,.,TRBD2,18,TGCGCCAGCAGCCAGACTAGCGGAAAAAACTCGAACACCGGGGAGCTGTTTTTT,CASSQTSGKNSNTGELFF
TRBJ2-6,TRBV5-4,.,.,16,TGTGCCAGCAGCTTGGCATCAGGCGCTGGGGCCAACGTCCTGACTTTC,CASSLASGAGANVLTF
TRBJ1-2,TRBV6-5,.,TRBD1,14,TGTGCCAGCAGCCGAAGGACAGGGGACTATGGCTACACCTTC,CASSRRTGDYGYTF
TRBJ2-7,TRBV5-1,.,TRBD1,16,TGCGCCAGCAGCCGGGGCGGGACAGGAGAGACCTACGAGCAGTACTTC,CASSRGGTGETYEQYF
TRBJ2-6,TRBV4-1,.,TRBD2,19,TGCGCCAGCAGCCAAGAGGGGCTAGCGGGAGTCATTGGGGCCAACGTCCTGACTTTC,CASSQEGLAGVIGANVLTF
TRBJ2-7,TRBV18,.,.,15,TGTGCCAGCTCACCCCCTGGGGGGAGAGCCTACGAGCAGTACTTC,CASSPPGGRAYEQYF
TRBJ1-2,TRBV10-3,.,.,15,TGTGCCATCAGTGCTCAACAGGGAACCTACTATGGCTACACCTTC,CAISAQQGTYYGYTF
TRBJ1-2,TRBV19,once,.,14,TGTGCCAGTAGTATTGCAGGGCTGGGCTATGGCTACACCTTC,CASSIAGLGYGYTF
TRBJ1-1,TRBV6-1,few,TRBD1,13,TGTGCCAGCGAGAGAAACAGGGGGGAGAGGGCTTTCTTT,CASERNRGERAFF
TRBJ2-3,TRBV5-8,.,.,19,TGTGCCAGCAGCTTCATACGCTCGGGACTTAAGGGTTTCACAGATACGCAGTATTTT,CASSFIRSGLKGFTDTQYF
TRBJ1-5,TRBV18,.,.,14,TGTGCCAGCTCACCACAGGCAGGCCGCCAGCCCCAGCATTTT,CASSPQAGRQPQHF
TRBJ2-7,TRBV7-2,.,.,12,TGTGCCAGCAGCTCGGGGAGATACGAGCAGTACTTC,CASSSGRYEQYF
TRBJ2-7,TRBV11-3,once,.,17,TGTGCCAGCAGCTTAGCTACGACAGGACCTTATACCTACGAGCAGTACTTC,CASSLATTGPYTYEQYF
TRBJ2-2,TRBV15,.,TRBD1,17,TGTGCCACCAGCAGAGGTGGACAGGGGTCTGGTCCCGGGGAGCTGTTTTTT,CATSRGGQGSGPGELFF
TRBJ1-6,TRBV6-1,once,.,16,TGTGCCAGCAGTGAAGCTAATGGACTTCTGGGATCACCCCTCCACTTT,CASSEANGLLGSPLHF
TRBJ1-5,TRBV6-6,.,.,16,TGTGCCAGCAGTTACTCTCATAGAACTTTCAATCAGCCCCAGCATTTT,CASSYSHRTFNQPQHF
TRBJ1-2,TRBV27,.,TRBD1,17,TGTGCCAGCAGTGGGGTAGGGACAGGGGGAAACAACTATGGCTACACCTTC,CASSGVGTGGNNYGYTF
TRBJ2-1,TRBV18,.,TRBD2,14,TGTGCCAGCTCAAGGGGACTAGCGAGCGATGAGCAGTTCTTC,CASSRGLASDEQFF
TRBJ2-7,TRBV28,.,TRBD1,14,TGTGCCAGCAGTCAGGACAGGGTCTCCTACGAGCAGTACTTC,CASSQDRVSYEQYF
TRBJ1-2,TRBV10-3,.,TRBD1,13,TGTGCCATTCGGACAGGGGCGAACTATGGCTACACCTTC,CAIRTGANYGYTF
TRBJ2-3,TRBV29-1,.,TRBD1,12,TGCAGCGGGACGGACAGGGCAGATACGCAGTATTTT,CSGTDRADTQYF
TRBJ2-7,TRBV6-5,.,.,13,TGTGCCAGCAGTTACGACGACAGCTACGAGCAGTACTTC,CASSYDDSYEQYF
TRBJ2-5,TRBV19,.,.,15,TGTGCCAGTAGTATCTTCAGGGCGGTCGGAGAGACCCAGTACTTC,CASSIFRAVGETQYF
TRBJ2-3,TRBV7-3,once,TRBD2,14,TGTGCCAGCCGGATTAGCGGGGGGTCAGATACGCAGTATTTT,CASRISGGSDTQYF
TRBJ1-6,TRBV5-6,.,TRBD1,16,TGTGCCAGCAGCTTGGGTGGGGGACAGAATAGTTCACCCCTCCACTTT,CASSLGGGQNSSPLHF
TRBJ2-4,TRBV7-9,.,.,14,TGTGCCAGCAGCTCTACAGGGACCAAAAACATTCAGTACTTC,CASSSTGTKNIQYF
TRBJ1-1,TRBV7-2,.,.,14,TGTGCCAGCAGCTTCAGGGAAATGAACACTGAAGCTTTCTTT,CASSFREMNTEAFF
TRBJ1-5,TRBV15,.,TRBD1,17,TGTGCCACCAGCAGAGCCGCGACAGGGGGCTCGAATCAGCCCCAGCATTTT,CATSRAATGGSNQPQHF
TRBJ1-3,TRBV2,.,.,16,TGTGCCAGCAGTGAAGAAGTGACAGTCTCTGGAAACACCATATATTTT,CASSEEVTVSGNTIYF